This T cell receptor beta chain was sequenced for a study of neurological immune-mediated disorders. Looking at the study overall: Among the roughly 35 patients with multiple sclerosis, some 31 were relapsing-remitting, while 3 were secondary progressive.

This clonotype was seen at least ten times. Its specificity is not known. TCRdb ran MiXCR on the 5' RACE reads and lists one entry per CDR3 protein. The sample has 54,000 or so distinct CDR3 sequences; about 3.8% are singletons. General study findings and limits: None of the CDR3 amino acid sequences of expanded clones were shared across subjects, and this suggested private repertoires in all groups.

The TCR originated in a man between 60 and 75 years old with multiple sclerosis. Sequenced input: PBMCs.

DNA for the CDR3: TGCGCCAGCAGCTTCAGTATTGCGAACACCGGGGAGCTGTTTTTT. It translates to CASSFSIANTGELFF. J is TRBJ2-2 and V is TRBV5-1; the D is unclear. The CDR3 length is 15 residues. Looked up from germline, CDR1 is SGHRS and CDR2 is YFSETQ. Deletions cut 2 bases from V and 0 bases from J, with 8 bases between.